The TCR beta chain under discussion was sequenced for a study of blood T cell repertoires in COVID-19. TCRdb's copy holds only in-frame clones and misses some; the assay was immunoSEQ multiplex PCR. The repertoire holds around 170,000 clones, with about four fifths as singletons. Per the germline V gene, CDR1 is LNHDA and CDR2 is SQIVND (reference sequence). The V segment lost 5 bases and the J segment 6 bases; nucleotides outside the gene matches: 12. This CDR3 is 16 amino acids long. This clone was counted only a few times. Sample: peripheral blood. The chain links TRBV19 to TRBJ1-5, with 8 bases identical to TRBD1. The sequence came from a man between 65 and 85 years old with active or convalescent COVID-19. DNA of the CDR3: TGTGCCAGTAGTTCCTCCACAGGGGGTTCGGGTCAGCCCCAGCATTTT. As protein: CASSSSTGGSGQPQHF.